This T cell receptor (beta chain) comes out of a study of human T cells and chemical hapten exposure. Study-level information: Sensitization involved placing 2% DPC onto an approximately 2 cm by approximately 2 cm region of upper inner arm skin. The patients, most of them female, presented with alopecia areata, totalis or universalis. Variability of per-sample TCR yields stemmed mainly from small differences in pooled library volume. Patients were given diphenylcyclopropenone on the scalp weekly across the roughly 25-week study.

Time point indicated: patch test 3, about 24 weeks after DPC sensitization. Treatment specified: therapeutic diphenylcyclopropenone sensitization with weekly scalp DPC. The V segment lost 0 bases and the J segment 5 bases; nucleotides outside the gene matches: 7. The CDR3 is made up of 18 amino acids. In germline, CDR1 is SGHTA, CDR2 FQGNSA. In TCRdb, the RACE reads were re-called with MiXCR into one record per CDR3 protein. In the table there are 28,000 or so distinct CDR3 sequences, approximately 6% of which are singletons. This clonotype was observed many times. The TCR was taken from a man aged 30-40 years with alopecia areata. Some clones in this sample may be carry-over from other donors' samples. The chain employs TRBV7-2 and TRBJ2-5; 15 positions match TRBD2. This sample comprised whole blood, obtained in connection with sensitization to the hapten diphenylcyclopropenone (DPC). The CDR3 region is CASSLAGLAGGRRETQYF. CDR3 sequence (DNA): TGTGCCAGCAGCTTAGCCGGACTAGCGGGGGGGCGGAGGGAGACCCAGTACTTC. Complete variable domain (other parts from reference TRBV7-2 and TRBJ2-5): GAGVSQSPSNKVTEKGKDVELRCDPISGHTALYWYRQSLGQGLEFLIYFQGNSAPDKSGLPSDRFSAERTGGSVSTLTIQRTQQEDSAVYLCASSLAGLAGGRRETQYFGPGTRLLVL.